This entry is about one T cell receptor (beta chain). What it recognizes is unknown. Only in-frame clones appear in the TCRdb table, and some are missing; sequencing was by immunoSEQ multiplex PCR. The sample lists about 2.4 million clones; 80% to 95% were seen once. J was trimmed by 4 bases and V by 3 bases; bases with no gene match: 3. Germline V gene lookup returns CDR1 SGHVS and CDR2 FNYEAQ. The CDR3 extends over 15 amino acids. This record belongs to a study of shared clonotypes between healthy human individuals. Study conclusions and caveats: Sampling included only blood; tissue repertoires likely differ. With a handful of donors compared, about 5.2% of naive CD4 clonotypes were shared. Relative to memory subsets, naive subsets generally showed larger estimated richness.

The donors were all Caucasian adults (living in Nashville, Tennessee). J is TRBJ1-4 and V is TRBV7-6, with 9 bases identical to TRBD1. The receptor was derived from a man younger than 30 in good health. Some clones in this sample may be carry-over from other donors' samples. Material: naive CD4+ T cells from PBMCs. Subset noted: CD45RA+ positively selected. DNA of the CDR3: TGTGCCAGCAGCTTGGGACAGGGCCATAATGAAAAACTGTTTTTT. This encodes CASSLGQGHNEKLFF.